A selection of T cell receptor beta chains follows, all from one sample in a study of blood T cell repertoires in COVID-19. Libraries were prepared by immunoSEQ multiplex PCR; TCRdb keeps only in-frame clonotypes and omits some of them. This sample has 220,000 or so clones, with around 85% found just once. The specimen was PBMCs or T cells enriched from blood (not recorded which). These receptors were taken from a woman aged 40-49 years with acute COVID-19. CDR3s include the opening cysteine and the closing phenylalanine or tryptophan. Each record gives: D gene, V gene, clone size, J gene, CDR3 protein, CDR3 DNA. D genes are given only for firm matches. Rows give clone size only sometimes, using once, few, many, or a class for an expanded clone.

>-|TRBV12-3/TRBV12-4|-|TRBJ2-7
CASSLAGANEQYF
TGTGCCAGCAGTTTAGCGGGGGCCAACGAGCAGTACTTC
>TRBD2|TRBV13|-|TRBJ2-1
CASSLGEAGGPGEQFF
TGTGCCAGCAGCTTAGGCGAAGCGGGGGGGCCGGGTGAGCAGTTCTTC
>-|TRBV2|-|TRBJ1-4
CASRGDINEKLFF
TGTGCCAGCAGGGGGGACATTAATGAAAAACTGTTTTTT
>TRBD1|TRBV14|-|TRBJ2-7
CASSRGQGTYEQYF
TGTGCCAGCAGCCGCGGACAGGGAACCTACGAGCAGTACTTC
>TRBD2|TRBV4-2|-|TRBJ2-1
CASSQRVGAGGVSYNEQFF
TGTGCCAGCAGCCAGAGGGTCGGAGCGGGAGGTGTATCGTACAATGAGCAGTTCTTC
>TRBD1|TRBV18|-|TRBJ2-7
CASSPGQGQNEQYF
TGTGCCAGCTCACCGGGACAGGGACAGAACGAGCAGTACTTC
>-|TRBV10-2|-|TRBJ2-1
CASPWGVYNEQFF
TGCGCCAGCCCTTGGGGGGTATACAATGAGCAGTTCTTC
>-|TRBV5-1|-|TRBJ2-3
CASSLAYSPDTQYF
TGCGCCAGCAGCTTGGCCTATTCCCCAGATACGCAGTATTTT
>TRBD1|TRBV11-2|-|TRBJ2-7
CASSDKKYRDRAYEQYF
TGTGCCAGCAGCGATAAAAAATACCGGGACAGGGCCTACGAGCAGTACTTC
>-|TRBV21-1|-|TRBJ1-5
CASSKVPNRGCNQPQHF
TGTGCCAGCAGCAAAGTCCCAAACAGGGGTTGCAATCAGCCCCAGCATTTT
>TRBD2|TRBV3-1/TRBV3-2|-|TRBJ2-1
CASSLGTSGLAEQFF
TGTGCCAGCAGCCTCGGGACTAGCGGGTTGGCTGAGCAGTTCTTC
>TRBD1|TRBV9|few|TRBJ1-3
CASSEGTGSGNTIYF
TGTGCCAGCAGCGAGGGGACAGGCTCTGGAAACACCATATATTTT
>-|TRBV5-1|once|TRBJ2-1
CASSSLLRNQGPNEQFF
TGCGCCAGCAGCTCCTTACTGCGGAATCAAGGCCCGAATGAGCAGTTCTTC
>-|TRBV6-5|-|TRBJ2-5
CASRSPGVGETQYF
TGTGCCAGCAGATCCCCGGGGGTCGGGGAGACCCAGTACTTC
>TRBD2|TRBV19|-|TRBJ2-2
CASSIGAGGLTGELFF
TGTGCCAGTAGTATAGGAGCGGGAGGGCTCACCGGGGAGCTGTTTTTT
>TRBD1|TRBV6-2/TRBV6-3|few|TRBJ1-3
CASSTPTGTAISSGNTIYF
TGTGCCAGCAGCACGCCGACCGGGACAGCGATAAGCTCTGGAAACACCATATATTTT
>TRBD1|TRBV10-3|-|TRBJ1-1
CAISGQGVFTEAFF
TGTGCCATCAGTGGACAGGGCGTGTTCACTGAAGCTTTCTTT
>TRBD1|TRBV6-5|-|TRBJ1-3
CATSRDRRSGNTIYF
TGTGCCACCAGCCGGGACAGGCGATCCGGAAACACCATATATTTT
>TRBD1|TRBV6-5|-|TRBJ1-2
CASRTGGGYTF
TGTGCCAGCCGGACAGGTGGTGGCTACACCTTC
>TRBD1|TRBV9|-|TRBJ2-3
CASSAGTGVGSTDTQYF
TGTGCCAGCAGCGCCGGGACAGGGGTCGGGAGCACAGATACGCAGTATTTT
>-|TRBV6-4|-|TRBJ2-3
CASSLSAGTDTQYF
TGTGCCAGCAGCTTGTCTGCGGGCACAGATACGCAGTATTTT
>-|TRBV11-3|-|TRBJ2-3
CASSFGGALDTQYF
TGTGCCAGCAGCTTTGGCGGGGCCCTAGATACGCAGTATTTT
>TRBD2|TRBV10-2|once|TRBJ2-3
CASSALAGGRRGTQYF
TGCGCCAGCAGTGCACTAGCGGGGGGGCGAAGGGGTACGCAGTATTTT
>-|TRBV1|-|TRBJ2-5
CTSSGQQETQYF
TGCACCAGCAGCGGACAGCAAGAGACCCAGTACTTC
>TRBD1|TRBV6-5|few|TRBJ1-4
CASSKQGATEKLFF
TGTGCCAGCAGTAAACAGGGGGCGACTGAAAAACTGTTTTTT
>TRBD1|TRBV5-8|-|TRBJ2-7
CASSKWTGGIPEQYF
TGTGCCAGCAGCAAATGGACAGGGGGCATCCCCGAGCAGTACTTC
>TRBD2|TRBV5-1|-|TRBJ2-1
CASSLGALAGVNEQFF
TGCGCCAGCAGCTTGGGTGCCCTAGCGGGAGTTAATGAGCAGTTCTTC
>-|TRBV6-5|-|TRBJ2-2
CASSYSLGAGELFF
TGTGCCAGCAGTTACTCCTTAGGGGCCGGGGAGCTGTTTTTT
>-|TRBV21-1|many|TRBJ2-5
CASRTGGVMETQYF
TGTGCCAGCAGGACAGGGGGCGTCATGGAGACCCAGTACTTC
>-|TRBV27|once|TRBJ2-7
CASSQSLGGPYEQYF
TGTGCCAGCAGTCAAAGTTTAGGCGGGCCCTACGAGCAGTACTTC
>-|TRBV21-1|-|TRBJ2-3
CASSKALAGEDTQYF
TGTGCCAGCAGCAAAGCACTAGCGGGGGAAGATACGCAGTATTTT
>-|TRBV19|-|TRBJ2-7
CASSIGGVGIYEQYF
TGTGCCAGTAGTATCGGAGGGGTCGGCATCTACGAGCAGTACTTC
>TRBD2|TRBV5-1|-|TRBJ2-7
CASSAGLPGVYEQYF
TGCGCCAGCAGCGCGGGACTACCGGGAGTCTACGAGCAGTACTTC
>-|TRBV6-2/TRBV6-3|-|TRBJ1-4
CASSDGQHFNEKLFF
TGTGCCAGCAGCGATGGACAGCACTTTAATGAAAAACTGTTTTTT
>TRBD1|TRBV11-2|-|TRBJ1-4
CASSSWTGGNEKLFF
TGTGCCAGCAGCTCCTGGACAGGGGGTAATGAAAAACTGTTTTTT
>TRBD2|TRBV2|-|TRBJ2-1
CASSVAGGAYNEQFF
TGTGCCAGCAGTGTGGCGGGGGGAGCCTACAATGAGCAGTTCTTC
>-|TRBV28|-|TRBJ1-2
CASSLGRGFYGYTF
TGTGCCAGCAGTTTAGGCAGGGGTTTCTATGGCTACACCTTC
>TRBD1|TRBV9|-|TRBJ1-5
CASSAGTGRREPQHF
TGTGCCAGCAGCGCCGGGACAGGGAGGCGAGAGCCCCAGCATTTT
>-|TRBV5-1|once|TRBJ2-1
CASSLDVAEINYNEQFF
TGCGCCAGCAGCTTGGATGTAGCGGAGATTAACTACAATGAGCAGTTCTTC
>-|TRBV18|-|TRBJ2-5
CASSALQGRTQETQYF
TGTGCCAGCTCAGCCTTACAGGGCCGCACCCAAGAGACCCAGTACTTC